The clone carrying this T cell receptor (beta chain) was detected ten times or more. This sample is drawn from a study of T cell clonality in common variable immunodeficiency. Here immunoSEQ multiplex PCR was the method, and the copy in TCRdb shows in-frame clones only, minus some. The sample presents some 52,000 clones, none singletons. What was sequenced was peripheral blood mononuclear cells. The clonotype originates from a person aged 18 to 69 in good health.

The sequenced CDR3 bases are TGCGCCAGCAGCTTGAGCGACAGGGGGTTGGACGAG. Amino acid sequence: CASSLSDRGLDE. The whole CDR3 protein reads CASSLSDRGLDEQYF. V and J are TRBV5-1 and TRBJ2-7, with 9 bases lining up with TRBD1. Read coverage stops 3 residues before the CDR3 terminus; the germline J gene supplies the remainder. V shed 1 base, J shed 5 bases, and the junction held 7 bases outside the gene matches. CDR1 is SGHRS, CDR2 YFSETQ, per germline. The CDR3 runs 15 residues. Together with reference TRBV5-1 and TRBJ2-7, the CDR3 gives the full variable domain: KAGVTQTPRYLIKTRGQQVTLSCSPISGHRSVSWYQQTPGQGLQFLFEYFSETQRNKGNFPGRFSGRQFSNSRSEMNVSTLELGDSALYLCASSLSDRGLDEQYFGPGTRLTVT.